Following are 23 T cell receptor beta chains from one sample sequenced in a study of PD-1 blockade in classical Hodgkin lymphoma. Every patient experienced relapse after autologous stem cell transplantation, and brentuximab vedotin exposure varied. Clones were read by immunoSEQ multiplex PCR, and TCRdb kept only the in-frame ones, dropping some. The data show about 84,000 clones, with around 90% seen just once and less than 25% held by the top ten. Sequencing used peripheral blood mononuclear cells (PBMCs), obtained at baseline. These receptors came from a human donor with classical Hodgkin lymphoma.

This clone was seen just once. J is TRBJ1-1 and V is TRBV5-1; D uncertain. The CDR3 contains 12 residues. V was pared by 4 bases and J by 8 bases, with 12 bases between. Germline CDR1 and CDR2: SGHRS and YFSETQ. CDR3 DNA: TGCGCCAGCAGCCAACGGTCCGGGGAAGCTTTCTTT. Translated: CASSQRSGEAFF.

In its sample, this clone was seen once. The chain carries TRBV27 and TRBJ2-7; 8 bases agree with TRBD1. J lost 5 bases, V lost 6 bases, and 12 bases had no gene match. The CDR3 has 15 residues. The germline V gene has CDR1 MNHEY and CDR2 SMNVEV (reference sequence). CDR3 sequence: CASSSSGQGGDEQYF. CDR3 nucleotides: TGTGCCAGCAGCTCCTCCGGACAGGGTGGAGACGAGCAGTACTTC.

This clone appeared a single time. The chain is built from TRBV6-4 and TRBJ2-1; 8 nucleotides line up with TRBD2. V lost 5 bases, J lost 10 bases, and 13 bases stayed unmatched. The CDR3 has 15 residues. Per germline, CDR1 MRHNA and CDR2 SNTAGT. In nucleotides, the CDR3 is TGTGCCAGCAGTACTTTGAGCGGGGGTGGTCAGGAGCAGTTCTTC. Residues: CASSTLSGGGQEQFF.

The chain couples TRBV7-6 to TRBJ1-3; no firm D call. V shed 4 bases and J shed 0 bases, with 10 bases lying between them. The germline CDR1 and CDR2 sequences are SGHVS and FNYEAQ. The CDR3 totals 15 residues. CDR3: CASSSPTDSGNTIYF. The CDR3 DNA is TGTGCCAGCAGCTCCCCCACGGACTCTGGAAACACCATATATTTT.

The sample holds one count of this clone. This chain joins TRBV7-9 and TRBJ1-3; D uncertain. CDR3 length equals 15 residues. Trimming took 5 bases from V and 4 from J, leaving 15 bases between them. Germline CDR1 SEHNR, CDR2 FQNEAQ (reference sequence). CDR3 sequence: CASSPRAMGGNTIYF. CDR3 in DNA: TGTGCCAGCAGCCCGCGGGCCATGGGAGGAAACACCATATATTTT.

This sequence joins TRBV5-1 and TRBJ2-7; 8 bases fit TRBD1. This CDR3 comprises 18 residues. The junction had 14 bases not matched to a gene; V was cut back by 2 bases and J by 1 base. Per germline, CDR1 SGHRS and CDR2 YFSETQ. The CDR3 DNA sequence: TGCGCCAGCAGCTTAACCACCCGGGGCCAGGGGGCTTCCTACGAGCAGTACTTC. This sequence encodes CASSLTTRGQGASYEQYF.

This chain connects TRBV19 to TRBJ2-3, with D unclear. Trimming took 6 bases from V and 0 from J, leaving 10 bases between them. The CDR3 extends over 14 amino acids. Germline CDR1 is LNHDA and CDR2 is SQIVND (reference sequence). CDR3 sequence reads: CASSRQSSTDTQYF. The CDR3 DNA is TGTGCCAGTAGCCGGCAATCTAGCACAGATACGCAGTATTTT.

This clone came up a few times. Distinct nucleotide sequences in the sample also encode this CDR3. This chain links TRBV25-1 with TRBJ2-5; 9 bases agree with TRBD2. The germline CDR1 and CDR2 sequences are MGHDK and SYGVNS. J was trimmed by 2 bases and V by 2 bases; bases with no gene match: 3. The CDR3 contains 15 residues. CDR3 amino acids: CASSEPTSGQETQYF. In nucleotides, the CDR3 is TGTGCCAGCAGTGAACCGACTAGCGGACAAGAGACCCAGTACTTC.

Details on this clone: Distinct nucleotide sequences in the sample also encode this CDR3. The rearrangement uses TRBV11-3 and TRBJ2-3; the D gene is possibly TRBD2 (5 bases). The V gene's germline CDR1 is SGHNT and CDR2 YENEEA. V shed 5 bases and J shed 1 base, with 7 bases lying between them. The CDR3 has 13 amino acids. The CDR3 DNA follows: TGTGCCAGCAGCCTCGGGGGCACAGATACGCAGTATTTT. It translates to CASSLGGTDTQYF.

The chain has TRBV28 and TRBJ1-5; 9 nucleotides line up with TRBD1. Trimming removed 4 bases from V and 2 bases from J; junction bases left unmatched: 3. Germline-derived CDR1 and CDR2 are MDHEN and SYDVKM. The CDR3 loop spans 15 amino acids. CDR3 in DNA: TGTGCCAGCAGTTCGGACAGGGGAGGCAATCAGCCCCAGCATTTT. This encodes CASSSDRGGNQPQHF.

The chain joins TRBV7-9 to TRBJ2-3, with TRBD1 identical over 8 bases. CDR1 and CDR2 from the germline V gene are SEHNR and FQNEAQ (reference sequence). The CDR3 length is 15 residues. Trimming removed 1 base from V and 4 bases from J; junction bases left unmatched: 4. CDR3 DNA sequence: TGTGCCAGCAGCTTAGGGACAGGGTCGGCAGATACGCAGTATTTT. Amino acids: CASSLGTGSADTQYF.

About this clone: The junction and the germline gene differ at one end; a read error may be behind it. V gene TRBV11-2 combines with J gene TRBJ2-7; D unresolved. The CDR3 runs to 13 residues. Germline CDR1 is SGHAT and CDR2 is FQNNGV. The CDR3 bases are TGTGCCAGCAGCTTAGGAGAATCCTCCGAGCAGTACTTC. It specifies CASSLGESSEQYF.

The rearrangement joins TRBV5-1 to TRBJ1-1; TRBD1 matches at 7 bases. In germline, CDR1 is SGHRS, CDR2 YFSETQ. The CDR3 runs 14 residues. J gave up 1 base and V 3 bases, and 3 bases lay outside the gene matches. In DNA, the CDR3 is TGCGCCAGCAGCTCGGGACAGTCGAACACTGAAGCTTTCTTT. Translation: CASSSGQSNTEAFF.

The rearrangement links TRBV19 to TRBJ2-7, with D possibly being TRBD1 (6 bases). Germline CDR1 is LNHDA and CDR2 is SQIVND (reference sequence). The CDR3 has 12 residues. The V gene lost 7 bases and the J gene lost 2 bases, with 9 bases spanning the gap. The CDR3 DNA follows: TGTGCCAGTACCTCAGGGGCCTACGAGCAGTACTTC. Translated, it gives CASTSGAYEQYF.

A few counts support this clone. The V gene is TRBV10-1, the J gene TRBJ1-1; 8 bases agree with TRBD1. Germline V CDR1 and CDR2: WNHNN, SYGVQD (reference sequence). The CDR3 loop spans 12 amino acids. V dropped 2 bases and J dropped 8; count of bases not matched to a gene: 1. The CDR3, as DNA: TGCGCCAGCAGTGAGGGACAGGGCGAAGCTTTCTTT. This sequence encodes CASSEGQGEAFF.

This clone appeared a single time. The chain recombines TRBV10-3 with TRBJ1-4; no reliable D call. Per germline, CDR1 ENHRY and CDR2 SYGVKD. The CDR3 runs 17 residues. The ends were cut back, 3 bases at V and 0 bases at J, with 14 bases in the middle. CDR3 in DNA: TGTGCCATCAGTGACCCCCTGCGCGGATCAACTAATGAAAAACTGTTTTTT. Translated: CAISDPLRGSTNEKLFF.

V and J are TRBV7-2 and TRBJ2-3, with TRBD2 matching over 8 bases. V was clipped by 6 bases and J by 5 bases; unmatched bases: 7. CDR1 and CDR2 from the germline V gene are SGHTA and FQGNSA. The CDR3 contains 14 residues. The CDR3 DNA is TGTGCCAGCAGGTTCGGGGGGGGAAAAGATACGCAGTATTTT. This gives the protein CASRFGGGKDTQYF.

The chain combines TRBV6-5 with TRBJ1-2; 8 positions match TRBD1. The V gene's germline CDR1 is MNHEY and CDR2 SVGAGI. This CDR3 has 13 amino acids. The ends lost 6 bases at V and 4 bases at J; junction bases unmatched: 4. Here the CDR3 reads CASRYGQGYGYTF. CDR3 DNA sequence: TGTGCCAGCAGATACGGACAGGGCTATGGCTACACCTTC.

In its sample, this clone was seen once. The chain is built from TRBV9 and TRBJ2-7, with 11 bases matching TRBD1. Per germline, CDR1 SGDLS and CDR2 YYNGEE. With 4 bases clipped from V and 1 base from J, the junction kept 10 bases outside the gene matches. This CDR3 is built from 17 residues. The CDR3 nucleotides read TGTGCCAGCAGCCCCTTTTTCGGGACAGGGGGGTCCTACGAGCAGTACTTC. It is translated as CASSPFFGTGGSYEQYF. The full variable domain, in which reference TRBV9 and TRBJ2-7 provide the parts outside the CDR3, is DSGVTQTPKHLITATGQRVTLRCSPRSGDLSVYWYQQSLDQGLQFLIQYYNGEERAKGNILERFSAQQFPDLHSELNLSSLELGDSALYFCASSPFFGTGGSYEQYFGPGTRLTVT.

V usage is TRBV19 and J usage is TRBJ2-7; unclear D gene. CDR3 length: 13 amino acids. The V end was cut by 3 bases, the J end by 6 bases, with 12 bases between. Germline loops: CDR1 LNHDA, CDR2 SQIVND (reference sequence). Written as DNA, the CDR3 is TGTGCCAGTAGTATCGCGACGAACAGCGAGCAGTACTTC. It encodes CASSIATNSEQYF.

Details on this clone: One end of the junction does not line up with germline, which may come from a read error. The chain employs TRBV7-9 and TRBJ2-1, with 8 nucleotides matching TRBD2. The CDR3 contains 12 residues. Germline lookup yields CDR1 SEHNR and CDR2 FQNEAQ (reference sequence). The CDR3 spells CASSLVGRAFLF. The CDR3 bases are TGTGCCAGCAGCTTAGTCGGGAGGGCCTTCCTCTTC.

The chain is built from TRBV30 and TRBJ2-5; D is perhaps TRBD2 (6 bases). The J call is in doubt because the DNA end fits TRBJ2-7 better. CDR1 and CDR2 from the germline V gene are GTSNPN and SVGIG (reference sequence). The CDR3 totals 14 residues. The CDR3 DNA is TGTGCCTGGAGCCGGGGACTGCTAAGCTACGAGCAGTACTTC. Translation gives CAWSRGLLSYEQYF.

The CDR3 sequence is CASSEQPTRGEKLFF. CDR3 coding DNA: TGTGCCAGCAGTGAGCAACCGACGCGGGGTGAAAAACTGTTTTTT. The chain recombines TRBV2 with TRBJ1-4; D is unresolved. Germline values: CDR1 SNHLY, CDR2 FYNNEI. This CDR3 comprises 15 residues. Trimming stripped 3 bases from V and 7 bases from J, with 15 bases between.